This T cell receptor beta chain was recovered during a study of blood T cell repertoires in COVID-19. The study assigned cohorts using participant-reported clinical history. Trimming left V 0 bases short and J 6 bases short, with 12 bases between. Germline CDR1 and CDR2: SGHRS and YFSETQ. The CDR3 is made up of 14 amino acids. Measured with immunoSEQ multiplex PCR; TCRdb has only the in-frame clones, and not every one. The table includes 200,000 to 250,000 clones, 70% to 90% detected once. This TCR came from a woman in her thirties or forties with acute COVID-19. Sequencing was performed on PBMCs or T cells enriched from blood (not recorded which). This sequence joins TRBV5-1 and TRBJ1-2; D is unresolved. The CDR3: CASSLGPEADGYTF. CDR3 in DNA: TGCGCCAGCAGCTTGGGTCCGGAGGCGGATGGCTACACCTTC.